This is a list of T cell receptor beta chains from one sample in a study of OX40 agonist ivuxolimab in advanced cancers. Data came from immunoSEQ multiplex PCR; TCRdb stores just in-frame clones and leaves some out. Of 78,000 or so clones detected, 92% appear once; the ten largest clones hold 8.5% to 10%. The source material was CD4+ or CD8+ T cells sorted from blood, sampled in a trial of the OX40 agonist ivuxolimab. The receptors were gathered from an adult with an advanced solid tumor such as melanoma, head and neck, liver or kidney cancer. CDR3s include the opening cysteine and the closing phenylalanine or tryptophan. Each record gives: V gene, J gene, CDR3 length, clone size, D gene, CDR3 protein, CDR3 DNA. The D gene is left open where the match is weak. Size is omitted from some rows. Given values are once, few, many or a class for expanded clones.

v_gene: TRBV6-6
j_gene: TRBJ1-5
len: 15
abundance: -
d_gene: -
CDR3aa: CASIGADDSNQPQHF
CDR3nt: TGTGCCAGCATCGGCGCGGACGATAGCAATCAGCCCCAGCATTTT

v_gene: TRBV19
j_gene: TRBJ2-6
len: 14
abundance: -
d_gene: -
CDR3aa: CASSILAGANVLTF
CDR3nt: TGTGCCAGTAGTATACTGGCTGGGGCCAACGTCCTGACTTTC

v_gene: TRBV4-1
j_gene: TRBJ2-7
len: 15
abundance: -
d_gene: -
CDR3aa: CASSRPGTGVDEQYF
CDR3nt: TGCGCCAGCAGCCGTCCCGGGACGGGTGTCGACGAGCAGTACTTC

v_gene: TRBV5-6
j_gene: TRBJ2-7
len: 15
abundance: -
d_gene: -
CDR3aa: CASSLSRDGLYEQYF
CDR3nt: TGTGCCAGCAGCTTAAGCCGGGACGGGCTCTACGAGCAGTACTTC

v_gene: TRBV2
j_gene: TRBJ2-2
len: 15
abundance: once
d_gene: TRBD1
CDR3aa: CASQSGTGRAGELFF
CDR3nt: TGTGCCAGCCAGTCGGGGACAGGGAGAGCCGGGGAGCTGTTTTTT

v_gene: TRBV4-3
j_gene: TRBJ2-7
len: 16
abundance: -
d_gene: TRBD2
CDR3aa: CASSQGWTSGGYEQYF
CDR3nt: TGCGCCAGCAGCCAGGGCTGGACTAGCGGGGGGTACGAGCAGTACTTC

v_gene: TRBV7-9
j_gene: TRBJ2-4
len: 13
abundance: -
d_gene: TRBD1
CDR3aa: CASSRTGDDIQYF
CDR3nt: TGTGCCAGCAGCCGGACAGGGGACGACATTCAGTACTTC

v_gene: TRBV7-2
j_gene: TRBJ2-1
len: 14
abundance: -
d_gene: -
CDR3aa: CASFGGPEYNEQFF
CDR3nt: TGTGCCAGCTTCGGGGGACCCGAATACAATGAGCAGTTCTTC

v_gene: TRBV29-1
j_gene: TRBJ2-5
len: 13
abundance: -
d_gene: TRBD1
CDR3aa: CSVWTGEAETQYF
CDR3nt: TGCAGCGTCTGGACAGGGGAGGCAGAGACCCAGTACTTC

v_gene: TRBV27
j_gene: TRBJ2-1
len: 16
abundance: -
d_gene: TRBD2
CDR3aa: CASSLIAGGQFNEQFF
CDR3nt: TGTGCCAGCAGCTTAATTGCGGGGGGCCAGTTCAATGAGCAGTTCTTC

v_gene: TRBV4-1
j_gene: TRBJ2-1
len: 13
abundance: once
d_gene: -
CDR3aa: CASSPEWGVEQFF
CDR3nt: TGCGCCAGCAGCCCAGAGTGGGGGGTTGAGCAGTTCTTC

v_gene: TRBV25-1
j_gene: TRBJ2-4
len: 15
abundance: -
d_gene: TRBD1
CDR3aa: CASSDARDSENIQYF
CDR3nt: TGTGCCAGCAGTGACGCCCGGGACAGCGAAAACATTCAGTACTTC

v_gene: TRBV7-6
j_gene: TRBJ2-5
len: 15
abundance: -
d_gene: TRBD1
CDR3aa: CASSLERTGGETQYF
CDR3nt: TGTGCCAGCAGCTTAGAGCGGACAGGGGGGGAGACCCAGTACTTC

v_gene: TRBV11-2
j_gene: TRBJ2-1
len: 16
abundance: -
d_gene: -
CDR3aa: CASSLGPGAEYNEQFF
CDR3nt: TGTGCCAGCAGCTTAGGGCCGGGGGCAGAGTACAATGAGCAGTTCTTC

v_gene: TRBV5-1
j_gene: TRBJ1-1
len: 14
abundance: -
d_gene: -
CDR3aa: CASSLGQVNTEAFF
CDR3nt: TGCGCCAGCAGCTTGGGACAGGTGAACACTGAAGCTTTCTTT

v_gene: TRBV2
j_gene: TRBJ2-7
len: 14
abundance: -
d_gene: TRBD1
CDR3aa: CASRSPGTAYEQYF
CDR3nt: TGTGCCAGCAGATCCCCCGGGACAGCCTACGAGCAGTACTTC

v_gene: TRBV4-1
j_gene: TRBJ2-7
len: 13
abundance: -
d_gene: -
CDR3aa: CASSQRGSNEQYF
CDR3nt: TGCGCCAGCAGCCAAAGGGGCTCGAACGAGCAGTACTTC

v_gene: TRBV7-8
j_gene: TRBJ1-4
len: 14
abundance: -
d_gene: TRBD1
CDR3aa: CASSPHRGWEKLFF
CDR3nt: TGTGCCAGCAGCCCTCACAGGGGCTGGGAAAAACTGTTTTTT

v_gene: TRBV5-1
j_gene: TRBJ2-2
len: 17
abundance: -
d_gene: -
CDR3aa: CASSLAELHVLAGELFF
CDR3nt: TGCGCCAGCAGCTTGGCCGAGCTACATGTATTGGCCGGGGAGCTGTTTTTT

v_gene: TRBV7-8
j_gene: TRBJ2-3
len: 15
abundance: -
d_gene: -
CDR3aa: CASSYRTDSTDTQYF
CDR3nt: TGTGCCAGCAGCTACCGGACAGATAGCACAGATACGCAGTATTTT

v_gene: TRBV5-4
j_gene: TRBJ2-1
len: 15
abundance: -
d_gene: -
CDR3aa: CASSFFAGTGNEQFF
CDR3nt: TGTGCCAGCAGCTTTTTCGCGGGGACGGGAAATGAGCAGTTCTTC

v_gene: TRBV9
j_gene: TRBJ2-2
len: 17
abundance: -
d_gene: -
CDR3aa: CASSVEPGRIDTGELFF
CDR3nt: TGTGCCAGCAGCGTAGAGCCGGGGCGGATTGACACCGGGGAGCTGTTTTTT

v_gene: TRBV14
j_gene: TRBJ2-7
len: 13
abundance: -
d_gene: -
CDR3aa: CASSHDLTYEQYF
CDR3nt: TGTGCCAGCAGCCACGACCTAACCTACGAGCAGTACTTC

v_gene: TRBV29-1
j_gene: TRBJ1-2
len: 13
abundance: -
d_gene: -
CDR3aa: CSVKTTEIYGYTF
CDR3nt: TGCAGCGTAAAAACCACAGAGATCTATGGCTACACCTTC

v_gene: TRBV29-1
j_gene: TRBJ2-5
len: 17
abundance: -
d_gene: TRBD2
CDR3aa: CSVLAGGPFNLQETQYF
CDR3nt: TGCAGCGTTCTAGCGGGGGGGCCCTTCAACTTACAAGAGACCCAGTACTTC

v_gene: TRBV2
j_gene: TRBJ1-2
len: 16
abundance: -
d_gene: TRBD1
CDR3aa: CASSAEPGQSNYGYTF
CDR3nt: TGTGCCAGCAGTGCGGAACCGGGACAGAGTAACTATGGCTACACCTTC

v_gene: TRBV7-9
j_gene: TRBJ1-2
len: 16
abundance: -
d_gene: -
CDR3aa: CASSLGGQGGYYGYTF
CDR3nt: TGTGCCAGCAGCTTAGGCGGGCAGGGAGGGTACTATGGCTACACCTTC

v_gene: TRBV6-6
j_gene: TRBJ1-1
len: 13
abundance: -
d_gene: -
CDR3aa: CASNIPGQGEAFF
CDR3nt: TGTGCCAGCAATATACCGGGACAAGGTGAAGCTTTCTTT

v_gene: TRBV23-1
j_gene: TRBJ1-5
len: 13
abundance: -
d_gene: -
CDR3aa: CASSRDSNQPQHF
CDR3nt: TGCGCCAGCAGTCGCGACAGTAATCAGCCCCAGCATTTT

v_gene: TRBV30
j_gene: TRBJ2-2
len: 13
abundance: -
d_gene: -
CDR3aa: CAWDVGVPGELFF
CDR3nt: TGTGCCTGGGACGTAGGGGTCCCCGGGGAGCTGTTTTTT

v_gene: TRBV27
j_gene: TRBJ2-7
len: 13
abundance: -
d_gene: -
CDR3aa: CASSDLTGYEQYF
CDR3nt: TGTGCCAGCAGCGATCTGACAGGCTACGAGCAGTACTTC

v_gene: TRBV2
j_gene: TRBJ2-3
len: 12
abundance: few
d_gene: -
CDR3aa: CASRLDPDTQYF
CDR3nt: TGTGCCAGCAGGCTCGACCCCGATACGCAGTATTTT

v_gene: TRBV14
j_gene: TRBJ2-1
len: 14
abundance: -
d_gene: -
CDR3aa: CASSQVNQESEQFF
CDR3nt: TGTGCCAGCAGCCAAGTTAACCAGGAGAGTGAGCAGTTCTTC

v_gene: TRBV5-1
j_gene: TRBJ1-4
len: 14
abundance: -
d_gene: -
CDR3aa: CASSPGGTNEKLFF
CDR3nt: TGCGCCAGCAGCCCGGGTGGAACTAATGAAAAACTGTTTTTT

v_gene: TRBV6-5
j_gene: TRBJ1-1
len: 12
abundance: -
d_gene: -
CDR3aa: CASSYTNTEAFF
CDR3nt: TGTGCCAGCAGTTACACCAACACTGAAGCTTTCTTT

v_gene: TRBV15
j_gene: TRBJ2-7
len: 19
abundance: -
d_gene: TRBD1
CDR3aa: CATSRGGTGRPGPWDEQYF
CDR3nt: TGTGCCACCAGCAGAGGAGGGACAGGTCGGCCCGGGCCATGGGACGAGCAGTACTTC

v_gene: TRBV7-9
j_gene: TRBJ1-5
len: 16
abundance: -
d_gene: -
CDR3aa: CASSLGAGALNQPQHF
CDR3nt: TGTGCCAGCAGCTTAGGGGCGGGGGCCTTAAATCAGCCCCAGCATTTT

v_gene: TRBV7-9
j_gene: TRBJ2-3
len: 15
abundance: -
d_gene: TRBD1
CDR3aa: CASSSGQGGADTQYF
CDR3nt: TGTGCCAGCAGCTCGGGACAGGGTGGGGCAGATACGCAGTATTTT

v_gene: TRBV5-6
j_gene: TRBJ2-7
len: 14
abundance: -
d_gene: -
CDR3aa: CASSFGQGSYEQYF
CDR3nt: TGTGCCAGCAGCTTCGGTCAGGGGTCCTACGAGCAGTACTTC

v_gene: TRBV18
j_gene: TRBJ1-2
len: 14
abundance: few
d_gene: -
CDR3aa: CASSPGDSLYGYTF
CDR3nt: TGTGCCAGCTCACCCGGCGACAGCCTCTATGGCTACACCTTC

v_gene: TRBV5-1
j_gene: TRBJ2-3
len: 14
abundance: -
d_gene: -
CDR3aa: CASSLALSTDTQYF
CDR3nt: TGCGCCAGCAGCTTGGCTCTTAGCACAGATACGCAGTATTTT

v_gene: TRBV11-2
j_gene: TRBJ1-2
len: 16
abundance: -
d_gene: TRBD1
CDR3aa: CASSLDLGGARYGYTF
CDR3nt: TGTGCCAGCAGCTTAGATCTAGGGGGCGCACGCTATGGCTACACCTTC

v_gene: TRBV7-7
j_gene: TRBJ2-5
len: 19
abundance: -
d_gene: -
CDR3aa: CASSPEGQLNTFWQETQYF
CDR3nt: TGTGCTAGCAGCCCAGAGGGGCAGTTAAATACTTTTTGGCAAGAGACCCAGTACTTC

v_gene: TRBV7-6
j_gene: TRBJ2-5
len: 14
abundance: -
d_gene: -
CDR3aa: CASSLAPYAETQYF
CDR3nt: TGTGCCAGCAGCTTAGCGCCCTATGCAGAGACCCAGTACTTC

v_gene: TRBV4-1
j_gene: TRBJ1-5
len: 16
abundance: -
d_gene: -
CDR3aa: CASSQLQGASNQPQHF
CDR3nt: TGCGCCAGCAGCCAATTACAGGGAGCGAGCAATCAGCCCCAGCATTTT